This is a list of T cell receptor beta chains from one sample in a study of blood T cell repertoires in COVID-19. The method was immunoSEQ multiplex PCR; TCRdb's version includes in-frame clones alone and lacks a portion of them. Of 200,000 to 250,000 clones listed, around 86% are singletons. The specimen sequenced was PBMCs or T cells enriched from blood (not recorded which). These receptors were taken from a woman aged 40-49 years with acute COVID-19. Each CDR3 is given with its conserved first and last residue. Fields, in order: J gene, V gene, CDR3 protein.

j_call: TRBJ1-2
v_call: TRBV7-9
cdr3_aa: CASSTWDRVGGYTF

j_call: TRBJ2-7
v_call: TRBV2
cdr3_aa: CASMTRVVGEQYF

j_call: TRBJ2-1
v_call: TRBV7-6
cdr3_aa: CASSLGGGRRNEQFF

j_call: TRBJ2-5
v_call: TRBV15
cdr3_aa: CATSRVQGLETQYF

j_call: TRBJ2-7
v_call: TRBV7-8
cdr3_aa: CASSFAERAYEQYF

j_call: TRBJ2-1
v_call: TRBV5-5
cdr3_aa: CASSQLNRVKGPVGNEQFF

j_call: TRBJ2-6
v_call: TRBV5-1
cdr3_aa: CASSLGGAGANVLTF

j_call: TRBJ2-7
v_call: TRBV10-1
cdr3_aa: CASSGPGMGYEQYF

j_call: TRBJ2-1
v_call: TRBV29-1
cdr3_aa: CSVAGGPNEQFF

j_call: TRBJ2-5
v_call: TRBV28
cdr3_aa: CASRDRGQETQYF

j_call: TRBJ2-4
v_call: TRBV28
cdr3_aa: CASSPRGSSRAKNIQYF

j_call: TRBJ2-1
v_call: TRBV7-9
cdr3_aa: CASSSPGFNEQFF

j_call: TRBJ2-7
v_call: TRBV7-9
cdr3_aa: CASGREQVGSYEQYF

j_call: TRBJ1-5
v_call: TRBV19
cdr3_aa: CASNLRDSNQPQHF

j_call: TRBJ2-2
v_call: TRBV11-2
cdr3_aa: CASSLVGTSGYTGELFF

j_call: TRBJ2-3
v_call: TRBV6-4
cdr3_aa: CASSEGSGRADTQYF

j_call: TRBJ2-1
v_call: TRBV4-2
cdr3_aa: CASSPGTSGNKGNEQFF

j_call: TRBJ2-2
v_call: TRBV27
cdr3_aa: CASSLVVRGELFF

j_call: TRBJ2-2
v_call: TRBV11-2
cdr3_aa: CASSLYFGGANTGELFF

j_call: TRBJ2-7
v_call: TRBV24-1
cdr3_aa: CATSDFSGEQYF

j_call: TRBJ2-1
v_call: TRBV7-9
cdr3_aa: CASSWGESYNEQFF

j_call: TRBJ2-1
v_call: TRBV7-9
cdr3_aa: CASSLAIRMGGRSYNEQFF

j_call: TRBJ2-1
v_call: TRBV28
cdr3_aa: CASHPPIAGGSNEQFF

j_call: TRBJ2-7
v_call: TRBV7-9
cdr3_aa: CASSLAQVTYEQYF

j_call: TRBJ2-2
v_call: TRBV11-2
cdr3_aa: CASSLMRTNTGELFF

j_call: TRBJ2-7
v_call: TRBV15
cdr3_aa: CATSGWGYEQYF

j_call: TRBJ1-5
v_call: TRBV23-1
cdr3_aa: CASSPPGQGPYSNQPQHF

j_call: TRBJ1-2
v_call: TRBV27
cdr3_aa: CASSPTWTGQNYGYTF

j_call: TRBJ2-1
v_call: TRBV2
cdr3_aa: CASRPMTSCYYNEQFF

j_call: TRBJ2-3
v_call: TRBV3-1/TRBV3-2
cdr3_aa: CASSTPGTGGDTQYF

j_call: TRBJ1-1
v_call: TRBV19
cdr3_aa: CASSIRRRGDTEAFF

j_call: TRBJ2-7
v_call: TRBV4-3
cdr3_aa: CASSRGRGWLASEQYF

j_call: TRBJ2-7
v_call: TRBV28
cdr3_aa: CASANPDGGREQYF

j_call: TRBJ1-5
v_call: TRBV7-9
cdr3_aa: CASSPLGQGYQPQHF

j_call: TRBJ1-4
v_call: TRBV7-2
cdr3_aa: CASSSTGLTNEKLFF